This paragraph reports one T cell receptor beta chain. Its antigen is not identified. cDNA libraries for TCR alpha and TCR beta, carrying sample barcodes and UMIs, came from 5'RACE with constant-segment primers. MiXCR, applied by TCRdb to the 5' RACE reads, yields one record per CDR3 protein. The repertoire holds just under 550,000 distinct CDR3 sequences, with about a fifth as singletons. The data derive from a study of T-cell memory formation after mild COVID-19. About the study: Largely, the TCR clusters proved donor specific. General study results and limits: Among CD4+ contracting clones, most were CM and EM, and CD8+ ones EMRA. Clonal second-wave expansions that peaked on day 37 had unconfirmed SARS-CoV-2 specificity.

The CDR3 length is 15 residues. V gave up 7 bases and J gave up 5 bases; unmatched junction bases: 7. From germline, CDR1 is MNHEY and CDR2 SVGAGI. The sequenced sample consisted of PBMCs or a T cell subset sorted from them (not recorded which). The TCR originated in an adult woman who had mild COVID-19 (a few samples of this study predate the infection). Cell type and time point are not known. The chain carries TRBV6-5 and TRBJ2-2; 10 bases agree with TRBD2. CDR3 region: CASTLAGAATGELFF. The CDR3 region has the DNA TGTGCCAGCACCCTAGCGGGGGCGGCTACCGGGGAGCTGTTTTTT.